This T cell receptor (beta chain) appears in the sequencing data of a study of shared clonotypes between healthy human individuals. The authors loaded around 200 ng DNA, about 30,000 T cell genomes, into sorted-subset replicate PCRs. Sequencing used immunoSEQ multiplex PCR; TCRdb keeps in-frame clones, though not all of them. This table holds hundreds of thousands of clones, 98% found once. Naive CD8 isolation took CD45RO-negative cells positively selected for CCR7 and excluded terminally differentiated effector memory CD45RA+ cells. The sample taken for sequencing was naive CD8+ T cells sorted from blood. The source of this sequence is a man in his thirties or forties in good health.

The CDR3 region has the DNA TGCAGCGTTGAGTCGGGGCCTAGCACAGATACGCAGTATTTT. Translated: CSVESGPSTDTQYF. The chain is built from TRBV29-1 and TRBJ2-3; the D call may be TRBD1 or TRBD2 (5 bases each). V was trimmed by 3 bases and J by 0 bases, leaving 10 bases between them. CDR3 size: 14 residues. The germline V gene encodes CDR1 SQVTM and CDR2 ANQGSEA.